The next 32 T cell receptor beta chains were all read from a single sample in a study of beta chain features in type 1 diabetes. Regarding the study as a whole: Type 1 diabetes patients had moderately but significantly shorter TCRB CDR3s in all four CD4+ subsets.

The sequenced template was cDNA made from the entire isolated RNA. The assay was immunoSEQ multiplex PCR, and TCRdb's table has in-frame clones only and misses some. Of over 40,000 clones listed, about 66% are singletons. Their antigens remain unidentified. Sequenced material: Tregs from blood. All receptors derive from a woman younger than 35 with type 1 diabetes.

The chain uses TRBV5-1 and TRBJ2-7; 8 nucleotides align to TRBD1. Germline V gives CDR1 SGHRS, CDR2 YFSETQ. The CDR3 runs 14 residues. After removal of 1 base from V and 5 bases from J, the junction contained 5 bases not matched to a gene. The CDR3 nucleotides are TGCGCCAGCAGCTTGAGACAGGGGTACCACGAGCAGTACTTC. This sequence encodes CASSLRQGYHEQYF.

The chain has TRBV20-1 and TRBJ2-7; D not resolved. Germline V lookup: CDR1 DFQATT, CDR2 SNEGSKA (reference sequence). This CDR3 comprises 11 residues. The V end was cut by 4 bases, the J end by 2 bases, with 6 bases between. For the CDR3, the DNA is TGCAGTGCTAAACATACCTACGAGCAGTACTTC. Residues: CSAKHTYEQYF.

CDR3 DNA: TGCGCCAGCAGCGGACCAGGGAAGGGCTATGGCTACACCTTC. This encodes CASSGPGKGYGYTF. The rearrangement links TRBV5-1 to TRBJ1-2; tentatively, D is TRBD1 (5 bases). This CDR3 region has 14 residues. CDR1 is SGHRS, CDR2 YFSETQ, per germline. V shed 4 bases and J shed 4 bases, with 14 bases lying between them. Combining the CDR3 with reference TRBV5-1 and TRBJ1-2 gives the whole variable domain KAGVTQTPRYLIKTRGQQVTLSCSPISGHRSVSWYQQTPGQGLQFLFEYFSETQRNKGNFPGRFSGRQFSNSRSEMNVSTLELGDSALYLCASSGPGKGYGYTFGSGTRLTVV.

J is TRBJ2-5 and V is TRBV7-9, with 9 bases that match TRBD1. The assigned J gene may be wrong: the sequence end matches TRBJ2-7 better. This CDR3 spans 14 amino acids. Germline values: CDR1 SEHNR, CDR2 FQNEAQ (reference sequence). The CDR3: CASSSGTGFDEQYF. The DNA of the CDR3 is TGTGCCAGCAGCTCCGGGACAGGGTTCGACGAGCAGTACTTC.

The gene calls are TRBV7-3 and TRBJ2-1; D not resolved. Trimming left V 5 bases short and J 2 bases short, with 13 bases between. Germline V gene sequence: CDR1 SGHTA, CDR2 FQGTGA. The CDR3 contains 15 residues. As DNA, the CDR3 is TGTGCCAGCAGCCAGAGGTCGGAGACCTACAATGAGCAGTTCTTC. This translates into CASSQRSETYNEQFF.

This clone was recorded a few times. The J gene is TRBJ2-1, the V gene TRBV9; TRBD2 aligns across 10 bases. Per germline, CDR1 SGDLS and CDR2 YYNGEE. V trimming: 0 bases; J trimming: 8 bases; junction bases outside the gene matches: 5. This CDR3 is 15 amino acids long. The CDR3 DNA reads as TGTGCCAGCAGCGTAGTGTCTAGCGGGAGTCATGAGCAGTTCTTC. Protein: CASSVVSSGSHEQFF.

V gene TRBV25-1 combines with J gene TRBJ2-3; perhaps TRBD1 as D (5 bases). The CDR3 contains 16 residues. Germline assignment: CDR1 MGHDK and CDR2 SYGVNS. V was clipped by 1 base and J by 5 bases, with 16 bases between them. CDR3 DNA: TGTGCCAGCAGTGAATTGCAGGGCGGATGGGAAGATACGCAGTATTTT. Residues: CASSELQGGWEDTQYF.

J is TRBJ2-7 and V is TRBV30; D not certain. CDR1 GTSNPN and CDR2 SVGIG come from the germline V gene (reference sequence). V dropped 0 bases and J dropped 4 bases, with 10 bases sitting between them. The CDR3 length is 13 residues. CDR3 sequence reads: CAWSVQHPYEQYF. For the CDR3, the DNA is TGTGCCTGGAGTGTACAACATCCATACGAGCAGTACTTC.

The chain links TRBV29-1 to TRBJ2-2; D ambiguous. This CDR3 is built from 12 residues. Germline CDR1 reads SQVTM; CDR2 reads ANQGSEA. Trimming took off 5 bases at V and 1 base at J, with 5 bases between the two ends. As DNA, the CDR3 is TGCAGCGTTCGCGGGAACACCGGGGAGCTGTTTTTT. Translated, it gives CSVRGNTGELFF.

The CDR3 sequence is CASRDRETNEKLFF. The CDR3 region has the DNA TGTGCCAGCAGGGACAGGGAAACTAATGAAAAACTGTTTTTT. The chain joins TRBV6-1 to TRBJ1-4; 8 nucleotides align to TRBD1. CDR3 length: 14 residues. The junction had 1 base not matched to a gene; V was cut back by 6 bases and J by 1 base. CDR1 is MNHNS, CDR2 SASEGT, per germline.

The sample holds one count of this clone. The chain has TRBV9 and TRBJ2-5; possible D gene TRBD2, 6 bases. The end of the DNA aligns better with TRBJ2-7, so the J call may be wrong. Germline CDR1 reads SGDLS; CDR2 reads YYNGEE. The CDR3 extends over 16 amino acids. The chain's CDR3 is CASSVGLPGVSYEQYF. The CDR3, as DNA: TGTGCCAGCAGCGTAGGGCTGCCGGGGGTATCCTACGAGCAGTACTTC.

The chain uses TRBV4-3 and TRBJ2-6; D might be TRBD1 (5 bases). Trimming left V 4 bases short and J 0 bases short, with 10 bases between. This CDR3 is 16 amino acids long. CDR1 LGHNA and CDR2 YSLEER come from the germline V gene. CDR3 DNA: TGCGCCAGCAGCCTAGGGGCCTTCTCTGGGGCCAACGTCCTGACTTTC. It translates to CASSLGAFSGANVLTF.

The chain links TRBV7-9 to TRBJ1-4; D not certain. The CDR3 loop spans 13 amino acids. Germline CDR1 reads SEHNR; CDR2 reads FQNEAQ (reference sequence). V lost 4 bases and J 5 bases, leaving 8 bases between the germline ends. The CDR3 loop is CASSWSGNEKLFF. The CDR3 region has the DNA TGTGCCAGCAGCTGGTCCGGGAATGAAAAACTGTTTTTT.

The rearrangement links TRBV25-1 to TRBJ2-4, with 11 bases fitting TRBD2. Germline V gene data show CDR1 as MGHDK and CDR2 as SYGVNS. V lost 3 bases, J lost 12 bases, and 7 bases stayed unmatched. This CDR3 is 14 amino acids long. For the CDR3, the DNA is TGTGCCAGCAGTGAGACGGGACTAGCGGCGTATCAGTACTTC. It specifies CASSETGLAAYQYF.

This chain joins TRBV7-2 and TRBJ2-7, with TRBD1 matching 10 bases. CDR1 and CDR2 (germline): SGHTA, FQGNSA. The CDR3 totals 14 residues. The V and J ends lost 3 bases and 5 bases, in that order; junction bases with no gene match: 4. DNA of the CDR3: TGTGCCAGCAGCTTGGACAGGGGGTCCCACGAGCAGTACTTC. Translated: CASSLDRGSHEQYF. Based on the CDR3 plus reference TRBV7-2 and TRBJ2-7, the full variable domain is GAGVSQSPSNKVTEKGKDVELRCDPISGHTALYWYRQSLGQGLEFLIYFQGNSAPDKSGLPSDRFSAERTGGSVSTLTIQRTQQEDSAVYLCASSLDRGSHEQYFGPGTRLTVT.

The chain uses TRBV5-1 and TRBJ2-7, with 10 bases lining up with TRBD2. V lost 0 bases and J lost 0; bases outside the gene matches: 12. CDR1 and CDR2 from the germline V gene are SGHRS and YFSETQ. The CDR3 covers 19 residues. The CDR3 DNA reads TGCGCCAGCAGCTTGGCCATAACTAGCGGGGCCCCAAGCTCCTACGAGCAGTACTTC. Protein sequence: CASSLAITSGAPSSYEQYF.

CDR3 coding DNA: TGTGCCAGTAGCACACTAGGACTCAGAAATACGCAGTATTTT. Translation gives CASSTLGLRNTQYF. The chain couples TRBV19 to TRBJ2-3; possible D gene TRBD2, 5 bases. Per germline, CDR1 LNHDA and CDR2 SQIVND (reference sequence). V was trimmed by 6 bases and J by 7 bases, leaving 17 bases between them. The CDR3 extends over 14 amino acids.

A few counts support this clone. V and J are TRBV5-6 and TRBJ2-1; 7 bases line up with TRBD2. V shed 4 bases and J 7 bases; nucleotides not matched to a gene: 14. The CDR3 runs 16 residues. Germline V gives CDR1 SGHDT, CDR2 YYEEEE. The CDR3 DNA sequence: TGTGCCAGCAGCCCTAGGACTAGATTCTGGGGGAATGAGCAGTTCTTC. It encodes CASSPRTRFWGNEQFF.

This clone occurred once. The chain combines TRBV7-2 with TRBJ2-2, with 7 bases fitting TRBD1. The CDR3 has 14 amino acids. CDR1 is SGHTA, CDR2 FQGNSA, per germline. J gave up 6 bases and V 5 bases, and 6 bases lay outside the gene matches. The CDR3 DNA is TGTGCCAGCAGCCTGTACAGGGGACCCGGGGAGCTGTTTTTT. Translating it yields CASSLYRGPGELFF.

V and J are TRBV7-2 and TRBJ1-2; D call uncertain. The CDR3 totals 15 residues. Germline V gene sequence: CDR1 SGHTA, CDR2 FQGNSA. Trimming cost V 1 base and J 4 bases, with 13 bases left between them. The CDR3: CASSLVTGMGYGYTF. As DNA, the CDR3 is TGTGCCAGCAGCTTAGTGACGGGGATGGGCTATGGCTACACCTTC.

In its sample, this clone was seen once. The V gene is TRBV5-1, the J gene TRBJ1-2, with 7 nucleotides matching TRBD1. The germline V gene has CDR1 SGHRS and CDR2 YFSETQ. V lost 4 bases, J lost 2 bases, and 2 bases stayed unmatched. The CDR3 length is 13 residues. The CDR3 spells CASSGGQNYGYTF. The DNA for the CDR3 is TGCGCCAGCAGCGGGGGACAGAACTATGGCTACACCTTC.

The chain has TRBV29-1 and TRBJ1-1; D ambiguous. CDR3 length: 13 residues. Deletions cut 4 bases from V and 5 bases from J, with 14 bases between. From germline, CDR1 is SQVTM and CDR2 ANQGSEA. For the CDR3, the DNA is TGCAGCGTTGGGGGAATTGGAGGGACTGAAGCTTTCTTT. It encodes CSVGGIGGTEAFF.

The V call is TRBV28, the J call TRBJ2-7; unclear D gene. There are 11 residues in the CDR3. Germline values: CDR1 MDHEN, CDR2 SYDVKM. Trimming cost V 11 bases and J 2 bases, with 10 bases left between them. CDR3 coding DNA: TGTGCCTCGCAGGTAGCCTACGAGCAGTACTTC. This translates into CASQVAYEQYF.

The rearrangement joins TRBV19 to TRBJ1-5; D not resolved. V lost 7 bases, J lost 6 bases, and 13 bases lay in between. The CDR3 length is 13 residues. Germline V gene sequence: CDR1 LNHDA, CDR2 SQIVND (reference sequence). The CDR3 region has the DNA TGTGCCAGTACGGGAGTCCCAGGTCAGCCCCAGCATTTT. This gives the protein CASTGVPGQPQHF. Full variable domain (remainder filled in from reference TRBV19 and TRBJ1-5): DGGITQSPKYLFRKEGQNVTLSCEQNLNHDAMYWYRQDPGQGLRLIYYSQIVNDFQKGDIAEGYSVSREKKESFPLTVTSAQKNPTAFYLCASTGVPGQPQHFGDGTRLSIL.

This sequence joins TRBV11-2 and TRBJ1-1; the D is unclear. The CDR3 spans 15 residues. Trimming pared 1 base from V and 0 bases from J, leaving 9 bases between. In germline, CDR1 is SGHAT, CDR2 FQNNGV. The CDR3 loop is CASSLGIGVNTEAFF. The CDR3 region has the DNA TGTGCCAGCAGCTTAGGTATCGGGGTGAACACTGAAGCTTTCTTT.

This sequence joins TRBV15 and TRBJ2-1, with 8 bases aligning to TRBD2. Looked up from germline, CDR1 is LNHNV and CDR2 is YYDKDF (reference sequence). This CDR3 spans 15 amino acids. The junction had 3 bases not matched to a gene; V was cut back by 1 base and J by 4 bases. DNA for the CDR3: TGTGCCACCAGCAGAGTTACTAGCGGTTACAATGAGCAGTTCTTC. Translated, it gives CATSRVTSGYNEQFF.

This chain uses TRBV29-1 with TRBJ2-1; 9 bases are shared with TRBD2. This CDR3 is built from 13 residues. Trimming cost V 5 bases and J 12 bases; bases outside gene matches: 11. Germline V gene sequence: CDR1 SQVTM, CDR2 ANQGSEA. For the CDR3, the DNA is TGCAGCGTTCCCAGGACTAGCGCCCCCAGGCAGTTCTTC. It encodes CSVPRTSAPRQFF.

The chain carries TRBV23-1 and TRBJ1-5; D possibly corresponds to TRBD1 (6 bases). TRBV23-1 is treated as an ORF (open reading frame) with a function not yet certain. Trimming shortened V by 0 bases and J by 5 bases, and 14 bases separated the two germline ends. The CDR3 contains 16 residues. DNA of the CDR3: TGCGCCAGCAGTCAATCTGGACAGAACATGGATCAGCCCCAGCATTTT. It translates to CASSQSGQNMDQPQHF.

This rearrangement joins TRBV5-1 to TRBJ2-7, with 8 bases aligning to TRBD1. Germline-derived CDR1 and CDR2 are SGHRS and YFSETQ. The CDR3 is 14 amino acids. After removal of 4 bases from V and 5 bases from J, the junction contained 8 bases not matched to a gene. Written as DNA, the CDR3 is TGCGCCAGCAGCCTCGGACAGGGTACCCACGAGCAGTACTTC. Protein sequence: CASSLGQGTHEQYF. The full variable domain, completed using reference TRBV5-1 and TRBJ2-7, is KAGVTQTPRYLIKTRGQQVTLSCSPISGHRSVSWYQQTPGQGLQFLFEYFSETQRNKGNFPGRFSGRQFSNSRSEMNVSTLELGDSALYLCASSLGQGTHEQYFGPGTRLTVT.

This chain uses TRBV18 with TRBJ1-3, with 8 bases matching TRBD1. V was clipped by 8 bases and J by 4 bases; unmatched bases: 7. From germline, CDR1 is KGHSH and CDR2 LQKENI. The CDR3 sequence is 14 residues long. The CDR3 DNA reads TGTGCCAGCGATGGACAGGGTAGAGGAAACACCATATATTTT. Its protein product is CASDGQGRGNTIYF. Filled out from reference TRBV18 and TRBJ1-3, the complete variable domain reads NAGVMQNPRHLVRRRGQEARLRCSPMKGHSHVYWYRQLPEEGLKFMVYLQKENIIDESGMPKERFSAEFPKEGPSILRIQQVVRGDSAAYFCASDGQGRGNTIYFGEGSWLTVV.

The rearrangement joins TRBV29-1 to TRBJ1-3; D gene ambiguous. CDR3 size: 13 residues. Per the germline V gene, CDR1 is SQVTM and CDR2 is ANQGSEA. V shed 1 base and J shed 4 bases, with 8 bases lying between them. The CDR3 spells CSVEGSSGNTIYF. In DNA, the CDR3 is TGCAGCGTTGAAGGTTCGTCCGGAAACACCATATATTTT.

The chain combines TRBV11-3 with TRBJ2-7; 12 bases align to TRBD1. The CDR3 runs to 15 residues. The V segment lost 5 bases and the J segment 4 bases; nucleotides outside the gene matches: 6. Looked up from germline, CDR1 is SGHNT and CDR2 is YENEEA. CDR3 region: CASSAGQGAWYEQYF. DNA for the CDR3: TGTGCCAGCAGCGCGGGACAGGGGGCATGGTACGAGCAGTACTTC.